This passage covers 32 T cell receptor beta chains from one sample sequenced in a study of T cells in Graves' hyperthyroidism and ophthalmopathy (dated by TCRdb to about 2019). Library generation was performed with multiplex PCR. TCRdb records Illumina HiSeq 2000 as the sequencer. The TCR beta CDR3 regions were amplified from the RNA transcripts. The TCR CDR3 was subjected to a first round of RT-PCR using the HTBI primer set and the Qiagen OneStep RT-PCR kit. The raw public data were reprocessed by TCRdb itself: fastp quality trimming at Q25, MiXCR clonotype calling, in-frame beta chains only. Rows with one shared CDR3 protein collapse into an entry with the most common genes and DNA. In all, the sample holds under 650,000 distinct CDR3 sequences, and 15% to 20% of those were seen once. The top ten hold 3% to 4% of the sample. Sequenced material: blood. The receptors were sampled from a woman aged 25 to 45 with Graves' hyperthyroidism.

This clonotype came up a few times. DNA of the CDR3: TGTGCCAGCGCCGGGACAGGGTATGCCGGGGAGCTGTTTTTT. Its protein is CASAGTGYAGELFF. This chain links TRBV25-1 with TRBJ2-2; 9 nucleotides match TRBD1. CDR1 MGHDK and CDR2 SYGVNS come from the germline V gene. The V gene end was trimmed by 8 bases and the J gene end by 6 bases; junction bases not matched to a gene: 7. CDR3 length equals 14 residues. The complete variable domain, with remaining parts taken from reference TRBV25-1 and TRBJ2-2, reads EADIYQTPRYLVIGTGKKITLECSQTMGHDKMYWYQQDPGMELHLIHYSYGVNSTEKGDLSSESTVSRIRTEHFPLTLESARPSHTSQYLCASAGTGYAGELFFGEGSRLTVL.

This chain joins TRBV28 and TRBJ2-7; 12 bases are shared with TRBD1. With V trimmed by 4 bases and J by 3 bases, 10 bases remained unmatched. The CDR3 spans 17 residues. Germline V gives CDR1 MDHEN, CDR2 SYDVKM. Written as DNA, the CDR3 is TGTGCCAGCAGTTCCCGGGACAGGGGGCATTTTGACTACGAGCAGTACTTC. Translated, it gives CASSSRDRGHFDYEQYF.

A remark on this clonotype: This may come from a read error, since a much larger clone is one base off. The chain is built from TRBV10-3 and TRBJ1-1; 8 nucleotides agree with TRBD1. Germline loops: CDR1 ENHRY, CDR2 SYGVKD. This CDR3 comprises 13 residues. The CDR3 spells CVISGTGNTEAFF. CDR3 nucleotide sequence: TGTGTCATCAGCGGGACAGGAAATACTGAAGCTTTCTTT.

This clonotype was counted at least ten times. The chain links TRBV18 to TRBJ2-5, with D possibly matching TRBD2 (5 bases). Looked up from germline, CDR1 is KGHSH and CDR2 is LQKENI. V was trimmed by 3 bases and J by 5 bases, leaving 10 bases between them. This CDR3 spans 13 amino acids. CDR3: CASSPGSDETQYF. The DNA of the CDR3 is TGTGCCAGCTCACCGGGGAGCGATGAGACCCAGTACTTC.

This clonotype was found many times. This rearrangement joins TRBV7-2 to TRBJ1-5; possible D gene TRBD1, 5 bases. Germline V CDR1 and CDR2: SGHTA, FQGNSA. The CDR3 has 16 residues. The V gene lost 4 bases and the J gene lost 1 base, with 14 bases spanning the gap. CDR3 protein: CASSSPAGLSNQPQHF. The CDR3 coding sequence is TGTGCCAGCAGCTCCCCCGCGGGACTGAGCAATCAGCCCCAGCATTTT. The entire variable domain, with the rest obtained from reference TRBV7-2 and TRBJ1-5, is as follows: GAGVSQSPSNKVTEKGKDVELRCDPISGHTALYWYRQSLGQGLEFLIYFQGNSAPDKSGLPSDRFSAERTGGSVSTLTIQRTQQEDSAVYLCASSSPAGLSNQPQHFGDGTRLSIL.

The chain uses TRBV28 and TRBJ2-1, with D perhaps TRBD2 (6 bases). The germline V gene encodes CDR1 MDHEN and CDR2 SYDVKM. CDR3 length: 14 amino acids. V was trimmed by 5 bases and J by 9 bases, leaving 17 bases between them. The CDR3 coding sequence is TGTGCCAGCAGTCTCCCGGCGGGGACGGGTGAGCAGTTCTTC. Encoded protein: CASSLPAGTGEQFF.

This clonotype was seen repeatedly, ten times or more. The chain joins TRBV18 to TRBJ1-5, with D unclear. In germline, CDR1 is KGHSH, CDR2 LQKENI. Deletions cut 0 bases from V and 1 base from J, with 10 bases between. The CDR3 covers 16 residues. The CDR3 nucleotides are TGTGCCAGCTCACCACCGCAAGGAGGCAGCAATCAGCCCCAGCATTTT. This sequence encodes CASSPPQGGSNQPQHF.

This clonotype was found many times. The chain couples TRBV6-1 to TRBJ2-1; D is undetermined. The CDR3 length is 14 residues. V was clipped by 2 bases and J by 6 bases, with 11 bases between them. Germline CDR1 is MNHNS and CDR2 is SASEGT. This CDR3 reads CASSEMDASNEQFF. CDR3 nucleotides: TGTGCCAGCAGTGAAATGGACGCTTCCAATGAGCAGTTCTTC.

This clonotype was seen at least ten times. V gene TRBV12-3 or TRBV12-4 combines with J gene TRBJ2-7, with 7 nucleotides matching TRBD2. J was trimmed by 8 bases and V by 6 bases; bases with no gene match: 13. CDR3 length: 14 amino acids. The DNA of the CDR3 is TGTGCCAGCAGGGTATCGGGGCGGGAGATGCAGCAGTACTTC. As protein: CASRVSGREMQQYF.

Ten or more counts support this clonotype. The chain is built from TRBV30 and TRBJ2-2; possibly TRBD1 for D (6 bases). Trimming pared 5 bases from V and 4 bases from J, leaving 14 bases between. The CDR3 has 14 residues. Per the germline V gene, CDR1 is GTSNPN and CDR2 is SVGIG (reference sequence). CDR3 region: CAWGTGISTGELFF. DNA of the CDR3: TGTGCCTGGGGAACAGGGATAAGCACCGGGGAGCTGTTTTTT.

The chain couples TRBV19 to TRBJ1-2; maybe TRBD1 (5 bases). The CDR3 length is 13 residues. The V end was cut by 5 bases, the J end by 7 bases, with 14 bases between. CDR1 is LNHDA, CDR2 SQIVND, per germline (reference sequence). As DNA, the CDR3 is TGTGCCAGTAGTTATCGAGGGGATTTTGGCTACACCTTC. Residues: CASSYRGDFGYTF. Supplemented by reference TRBV19 and TRBJ1-2, the full variable domain reads DGGITQSPKYLFRKEGQNVTLSCEQNLNHDAMYWYRQDPGQGLRLIYYSQIVNDFQKGDIAEGYSVSREKKESFPLTVTSAQKNPTAFYLCASSYRGDFGYTFGSGTRLTVV.

This clonotype was detected only a few times. The J gene is TRBJ2-5, the V gene TRBV28, with D tentatively TRBD1 or TRBD2 (6 bases each). The CDR3 contains 15 residues. The germline V gene has CDR1 MDHEN and CDR2 SYDVKM. The V and J ends lost 1 base and 6 bases respectively, with 15 bases between them. Written as DNA, the CDR3 is TGTGCCAGCAGTTTATCGGGGGCTAGTAGGAAGACCCAGTACTTC. Translated: CASSLSGASRKTQYF. Using reference TRBV28 and TRBJ2-5 for the parts outside the CDR3, the full variable domain is DVKVTQSSRYLVKRTGEKVFLECVQDMDHENMFWYRQDPGLGLRLIYFSYDVKMKEKGDIPEGYSVSREKKERFSLILESASTNQTSMYLCASSLSGASRKTQYFGPGTRLLVL.

At least ten counts were recorded for this clonotype. V and J are TRBV11-2 and TRBJ2-3; 7 bases align to TRBD2. V lost 0 bases, J lost 4 bases, and 7 bases stayed unmatched. CDR3 length equals 16 residues. Germline CDR1 SGHAT, CDR2 FQNNGV. In DNA form, the CDR3 reads TGTGCCAGCAGCTTAGATCCTGGCGGGAGTCCAGATACGCAGTATTTT. This translates into CASSLDPGGSPDTQYF.

This clonotype has only a few counts. The chain is built from TRBV28 and TRBJ2-2; 7 bases agree with TRBD2. Germline loops: CDR1 MDHEN, CDR2 SYDVKM. The trim removed 10 bases at V and 6 bases at J, leaving 5 bases unmatched. The CDR3 is 12 amino acids. CDR3 sequence reads: CATRGVAGELFF. In DNA, the CDR3 is TGTGCCACCCGGGGGGTGGCCGGGGAGCTGTTTTTT.

The chain carries TRBV28 and TRBJ2-7; 10 bases line up with TRBD2. The CDR3 contains 15 residues. CDR1 is MDHEN and CDR2 is SYDVKM in the germline V gene. The J segment lost 3 bases and the V segment lost 4 bases, leaving 6 bases of the junction unmatched. The DNA for the CDR3 is TGTGCCAGCAGTTCAGCCAGGACTAGCGGCTACGAGCAGTACTTC. Translating it yields CASSSARTSGYEQYF.

This CDR3 reads CSVSGIRTDTQYF. In nucleotides, the CDR3 is TGCAGCGTCTCAGGGATTAGGACAGATACGCAGTATTTT. The chain is built from TRBV29-1 and TRBJ2-3; weak D call: TRBD1 (5 bases). This CDR3 comprises 13 residues. V lost 6 bases, J lost 3 bases, and 13 bases lay in between. Germline values: CDR1 SQVTM, CDR2 ANQGSEA.

The chain recombines TRBV20-1 with TRBJ2-1; D might be TRBD2 (5 bases). Between the trimmed V and J ends, which lost 3 bases and 2 bases, there was a span of 17 bases. The length of the CDR3 is 16 residues. Germline CDR1 reads DFQATT; CDR2 reads SNEGSKA (reference sequence). The CDR3 DNA sequence: TGCAGTGCTAGGGGCGGACGCGGGTCCACCTACAATGAGCAGTTCTTC. This codes for CSARGGRGSTYNEQFF.

The chain has TRBV28 and TRBJ2-7, with TRBD1 identical over 11 bases. The germline V gene has CDR1 MDHEN and CDR2 SYDVKM. V lost 6 bases, J lost 8 bases, and 9 bases stayed unmatched. The CDR3 is made up of 14 amino acids. CDR3 in DNA: TGTGCCAGCAGCTTGGAAGGGACAGGGGGTAAGCAGTACTTC. Its protein product is CASSLEGTGGKQYF.

V gene TRBV7-9 combines with J gene TRBJ1-1; D is perhaps TRBD1 (6 bases). Germline CDR1 is SEHNR and CDR2 is FQNEAQ (reference sequence). The CDR3 runs 16 residues. Trimming pared 4 bases from V and 1 base from J, leaving 16 bases between. The CDR3 coding sequence is TGTGCCAGCAGCTCTCCTTGGGGGGGCTCGAACACTGAAGCTTTCTTT. This codes for CASSSPWGGSNTEAFF.

This clonotype has a count of ten or more. This chain uses TRBV28 with TRBJ2-6; perhaps TRBD1 as D (6 bases). V was cut by 7 bases and J by 3 bases, with 7 bases left in between. The CDR3 spans 13 residues. Germline assignment: CDR1 MDHEN and CDR2 SYDVKM. This chain's CDR3 is CASKQGGANVLTF. CDR3 DNA sequence: TGTGCCAGCAAACAGGGTGGGGCCAACGTCCTGACTTTC.

J is TRBJ2-4 and V is TRBV11-2; no clear D gene. Germline V gives CDR1 SGHAT, CDR2 FQNNGV. The CDR3 loop spans 14 amino acids. The V gene lost 7 bases and the J gene lost 0 bases, with 10 bases spanning the gap. The DNA for the CDR3 is TGTGCCAGCACCCACCAGTTAGCCAAAAACATTCAGTACTTC. Protein: CASTHQLAKNIQYF.

In its sample, this clonotype was seen many times. The chain employs TRBV7-3 and TRBJ2-1; TRBD2 is a possible D gene (6 bases). Germline lookup yields CDR1 SGHTA and CDR2 FQGTGA. Trimming took 4 bases from V and 3 from J, leaving 13 bases between them. The CDR3 loop spans 15 amino acids. The CDR3 sequence: CASSYRTTNYNEQFF. Written as DNA, the CDR3 is TGTGCCAGCAGCTACCGGACTACCAACTACAATGAGCAGTTCTTC.

The chain is built from TRBV2 and TRBJ1-5; D ambiguous. CDR3 length equals 14 residues. Trimming left V 7 bases short and J 1 base short, with 11 bases between. Looked up from germline, CDR1 is SNHLY and CDR2 is FYNNEI. This chain's CDR3 is CASNRRLSNQPQHF. In nucleotides, the CDR3 is TGTGCCAGCAACCGACGGCTCAGCAATCAGCCCCAGCATTTT.

With respect to this clonotype: A much larger clone differs by one base, so this may be a read error. This chain links TRBV6-2 or TRBV6-3 with TRBJ1-6; no clear D. Between the trimmed V and J ends, which lost 7 bases and 7 bases, there was a span of 11 bases. Germline V gene data show CDR1 as MNHEY and CDR2 as SVGEGT. This CDR3 contains 13 residues. The CDR3 DNA is TGTGCCAGCAACCGAGCAAGGAATTCACCCCTCCACTTT. It specifies CASNRARNSPLHF.

This clonotype was seen only a few times. This CDR3 reads CASSLDYRDEQFF. The CDR3 nucleotides are TGTGCCAGCAGCTTGGACTATCGAGATGAGCAGTTCTTC. The chain is built from TRBV5-6 and TRBJ2-1; D gene uncertain. Germline CDR1 SGHDT, CDR2 YYEEEE. CDR3 size: 13 residues. V was clipped by 0 bases and J by 8 bases, with 9 bases between them.

This clonotype was detected many times. This chain uses TRBV12-3 or TRBV12-4 with TRBJ2-5; unclear D gene. CDR3 length: 14 residues. Between the trimmed V and J ends, which lost 4 bases and 2 bases, there was a span of 11 bases. The CDR3 nucleotides read TGTGCCAGCAGTTCCCTAGGCATTCAAGAGACCCAGTACTTC. Encoded protein: CASSSLGIQETQYF.

In this sample, this clonotype turned up a few times. The genes are TRBV6-1 and TRBJ1-2; TRBD1 agrees at 7 bases. From germline, CDR1 is MNHNS and CDR2 SASEGT. This CDR3 region has 13 residues. V shed 10 bases, J shed 4 bases, and the junction held 9 bases outside the gene matches. Here the CDR3 reads CATMRQGLYGYTF. CDR3 bases: TGTGCCACCATGAGACAGGGACTCTATGGCTACACCTTC.

There are many counts of this clonotype. The V call is TRBV11-2, the J call TRBJ1-4, with D possibly matching TRBD1 (6 bases). The V and J ends lost 5 bases and 7 bases respectively, with 14 bases between them. The CDR3 covers 14 residues. Germline values: CDR1 SGHAT, CDR2 FQNNGV. CDR3 sequence: CASSQGGGGEKLFF. The CDR3 coding sequence is TGTGCCAGCAGCCAGGGAGGGGGAGGTGAAAAACTGTTTTTT.

This clonotype has a count of ten or more. This chain joins TRBV20-1 and TRBJ2-7; 7 nucleotides agree with TRBD1. Germline CDR1 reads DFQATT; CDR2 reads SNEGSKA (reference sequence). Trimming at V came to 5 bases and at J to 3 bases, leaving 13 bases not matched to a gene. The CDR3 totals 15 residues. This chain's CDR3 is CSASKQGYSFYEQYF. The CDR3 nucleotides read TGCAGTGCTTCCAAACAGGGGTACTCGTTCTACGAGCAGTACTTC.

This clonotype was detected ten times or more. The V gene is TRBV27, the J gene TRBJ2-1; D gene ambiguous. CDR1 and CDR2 from the germline V gene are MNHEY and SMNVEV (reference sequence). This CDR3 is built from 15 residues. V was cut by 5 bases and J by 0 bases, with 11 bases left in between. The CDR3 sequence: CASSKDEASYNEQFF. CDR3 in DNA: TGTGCCAGCAGTAAGGACGAAGCCTCCTACAATGAGCAGTTCTTC.

This clonotype was detected ten times or more. The chain carries TRBV27 and TRBJ2-7, with D uncertain. Germline assignment: CDR1 MNHEY and CDR2 SMNVEV (reference sequence). The length of the CDR3 is 13 residues. Deletions cut 3 bases from V and 1 base from J, with 7 bases between. The CDR3 spells CASSFRLSYEQYF. CDR3 sequence (DNA): TGTGCCAGCAGTTTCAGACTGTCCTACGAGCAGTACTTC.

This clonotype was observed at least ten times. The gene calls are TRBV29-1 and TRBJ1-1; perhaps TRBD1 as D (5 bases). CDR1 SQVTM and CDR2 ANQGSEA come from the germline V gene. The CDR3 length is 11 residues. V lost 5 bases to trimming and J lost 3 bases, with 7 bases between them. The CDR3 is CSVQGYTEAFF. The CDR3 DNA reads as TGCAGCGTTCAGGGTTACACTGAAGCTTTCTTT.